The clone carrying this T cell receptor (beta chain) has at least ten counts. Its specificity is unknown. The sample belongs to a study of T-cell memory formation after mild COVID-19. General observations from the study: Second-wave clones with a day 37 peak had unconfirmed SARS-CoV-2 specificity. In pre-infection memory, a portion of responding clones appeared, which suggested that cross-reactive memory joined.

Trimming at V came to 4 bases and at J to 6 bases, leaving 10 bases not matched to a gene. The length of the CDR3 is 15 residues. TCRalpha and TCRbeta libraries used 5'RACE with constant-segment primers and UMIs. Each CDR3 protein is one row after TCRdb ran MiXCR on the 5' RACE reads. The table shows 300,000 to 400,000 distinct CDR3 sequences, with 15% occurring only once. The specimen was PBMCs or a T cell subset sorted from them (not recorded which). The chain employs TRBV12-3 or TRBV12-4 and TRBJ2-7; 9 bases align to TRBD1. The receptor comes from a man younger than 35 who had mild COVID-19 (a few samples of this study predate the infection). Cell type and time point are not known. The CDR3 spells CASSSPNRGLVEQYF. CDR3 nucleotides: TGTGCCAGCAGTTCCCCGAACAGGGGGCTTGTCGAGCAGTACTTC.